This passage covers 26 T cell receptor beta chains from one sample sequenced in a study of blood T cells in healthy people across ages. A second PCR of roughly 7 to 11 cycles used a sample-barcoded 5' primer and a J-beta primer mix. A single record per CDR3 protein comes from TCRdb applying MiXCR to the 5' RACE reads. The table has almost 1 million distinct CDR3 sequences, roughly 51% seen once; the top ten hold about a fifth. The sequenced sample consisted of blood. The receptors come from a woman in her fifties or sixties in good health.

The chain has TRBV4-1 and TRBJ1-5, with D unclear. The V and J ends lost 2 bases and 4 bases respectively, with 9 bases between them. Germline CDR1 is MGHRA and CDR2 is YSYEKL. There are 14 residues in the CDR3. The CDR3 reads CASSQPAANQPQHF. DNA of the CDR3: TGCGCCAGCAGCCAACCGGCGGCTAATCAGCCCCAGCATTTT.

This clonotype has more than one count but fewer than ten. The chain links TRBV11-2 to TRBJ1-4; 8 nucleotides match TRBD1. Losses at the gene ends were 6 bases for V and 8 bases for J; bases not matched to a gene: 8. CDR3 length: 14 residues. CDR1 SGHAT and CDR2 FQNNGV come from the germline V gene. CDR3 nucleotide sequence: TGTGCCAGCAGACGGACAGGGCGTCGGGAAAAACTGTTTTTT. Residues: CASRRTGRREKLFF.

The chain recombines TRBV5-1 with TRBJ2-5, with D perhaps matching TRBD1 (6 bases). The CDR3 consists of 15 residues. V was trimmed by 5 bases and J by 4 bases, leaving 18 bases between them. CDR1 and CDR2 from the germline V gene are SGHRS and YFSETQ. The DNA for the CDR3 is TGCGCCAGCAGGATCCAGGGACAAGAGAGAGAGACCCAGTACTTC. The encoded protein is CASRIQGQERETQYF. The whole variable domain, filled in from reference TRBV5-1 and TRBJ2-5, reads KAGVTQTPRYLIKTRGQQVTLSCSPISGHRSVSWYQQTPGQGLQFLFEYFSETQRNKGNFPGRFSGRQFSNSRSEMNVSTLELGDSALYLCASRIQGQERETQYFGPGTRLLVL.

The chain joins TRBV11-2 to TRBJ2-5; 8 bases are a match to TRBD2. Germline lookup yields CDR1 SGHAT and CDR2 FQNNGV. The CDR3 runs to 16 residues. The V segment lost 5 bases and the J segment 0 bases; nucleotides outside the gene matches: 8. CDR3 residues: CASSQVFGRDQETQYF. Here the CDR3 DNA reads TGTGCCAGCAGCCAAGTATTCGGGAGGGACCAAGAGACCCAGTACTTC. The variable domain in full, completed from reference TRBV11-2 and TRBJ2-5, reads EAGVAQSPRYKIIEKRQSVAFWCNPISGHATLYWYQQILGQGPKLLIQFQNNGVVDDSQLPKDRFSAERLKGVDSTLKIQPAKLEDSAVYLCASSQVFGRDQETQYFGPGTRLLVL.

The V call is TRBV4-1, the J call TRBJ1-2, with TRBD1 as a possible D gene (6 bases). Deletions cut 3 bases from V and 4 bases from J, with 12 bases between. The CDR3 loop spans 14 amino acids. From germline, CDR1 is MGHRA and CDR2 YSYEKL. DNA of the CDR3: TGCGCCAGCAGCCAGACGGACAGCCCCTATGGCTACACCTTC. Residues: CASSQTDSPYGYTF.

DNA of the CDR3: TGCGCCAGCAGCTTGATGGCCGTGGTCCAAGAGACCCAGTACTTC. This sequence encodes CASSLMAVVQETQYF. This sequence joins TRBV5-1 and TRBJ2-5; D uncertain. Germline V CDR1 and CDR2: SGHRS, YFSETQ. The ends were cut back, 1 base at V and 1 base at J, with 11 bases in the middle. The CDR3 is 15 residues long.

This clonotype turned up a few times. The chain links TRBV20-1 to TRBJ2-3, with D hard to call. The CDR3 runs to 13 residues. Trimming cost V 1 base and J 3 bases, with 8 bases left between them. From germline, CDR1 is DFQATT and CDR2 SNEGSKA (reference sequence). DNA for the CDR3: TGCAGTGCTAGAGGGGGTTTAACAGATACGCAGTATTTT. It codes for CSARGGLTDTQYF.

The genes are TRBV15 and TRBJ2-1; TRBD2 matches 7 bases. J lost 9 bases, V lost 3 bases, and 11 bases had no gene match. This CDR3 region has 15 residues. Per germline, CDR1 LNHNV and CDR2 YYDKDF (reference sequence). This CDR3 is CATSRALRGVGEQFF. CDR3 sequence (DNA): TGTGCCACCAGCAGGGCGCTCCGGGGGGTCGGTGAGCAGTTCTTC.

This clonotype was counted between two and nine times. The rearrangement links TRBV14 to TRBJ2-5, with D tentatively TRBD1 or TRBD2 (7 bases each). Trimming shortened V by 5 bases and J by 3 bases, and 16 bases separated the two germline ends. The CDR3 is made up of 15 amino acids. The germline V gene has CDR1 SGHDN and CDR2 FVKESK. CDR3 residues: CASSYFSGGEETQYF. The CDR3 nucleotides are TGTGCCAGCAGCTACTTTTCAGGGGGGGAAGAGACCCAGTACTTC.

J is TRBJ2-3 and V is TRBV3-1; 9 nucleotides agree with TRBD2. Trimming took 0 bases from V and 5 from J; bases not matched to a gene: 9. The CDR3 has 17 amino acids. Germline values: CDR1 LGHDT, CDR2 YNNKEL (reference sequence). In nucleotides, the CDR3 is TGTGCCAGCAGCCAAGAAGTGGTAGGCGGGAGGGTAGATACGCAGTATTTT. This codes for CASSQEVVGGRVDTQYF.

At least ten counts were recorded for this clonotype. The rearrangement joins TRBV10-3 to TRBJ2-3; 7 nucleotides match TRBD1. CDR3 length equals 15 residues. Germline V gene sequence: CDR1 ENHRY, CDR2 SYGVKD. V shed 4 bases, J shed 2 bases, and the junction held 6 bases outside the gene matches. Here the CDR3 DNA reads TGTGCCATCAGTGTCCAGGGGGTCACCACAGATACGCAGTATTTT. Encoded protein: CAISVQGVTTDTQYF.

The CDR3 DNA is TGTGCCAGCAGCTTATCTGGCAGGTCCCACGAGCAGTACTTC. Its protein product is CASSLSGRSHEQYF. The chain uses TRBV7-3 and TRBJ2-7; D unclear. Trimming took off 2 bases at V and 5 bases at J, with 13 bases between the two ends. The CDR3 sequence is 14 residues long. In germline, CDR1 is SGHTA, CDR2 FQGTGA.

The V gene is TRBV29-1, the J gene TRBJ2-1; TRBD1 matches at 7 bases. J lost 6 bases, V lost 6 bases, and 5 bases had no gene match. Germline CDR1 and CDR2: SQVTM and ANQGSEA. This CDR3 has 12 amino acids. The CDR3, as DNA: TGCAGCGTAGGCGACAGGGTCAATGAGCAGTTCTTC. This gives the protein CSVGDRVNEQFF.

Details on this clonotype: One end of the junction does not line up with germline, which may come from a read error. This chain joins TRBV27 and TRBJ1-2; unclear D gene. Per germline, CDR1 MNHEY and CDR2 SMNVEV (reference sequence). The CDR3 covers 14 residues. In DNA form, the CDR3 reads TGTGCCAGCAGTGTATCAGAATCAGTAGGGGGCTACACCTTC. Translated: CASSVSESVGGYTF.

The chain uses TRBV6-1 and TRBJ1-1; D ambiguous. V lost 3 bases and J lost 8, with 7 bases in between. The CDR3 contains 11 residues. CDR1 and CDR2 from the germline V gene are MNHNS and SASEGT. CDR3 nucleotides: TGTGCCAGCAGTGAGGGTCTAGAAGCTTTCTTT. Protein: CASSEGLEAFF.

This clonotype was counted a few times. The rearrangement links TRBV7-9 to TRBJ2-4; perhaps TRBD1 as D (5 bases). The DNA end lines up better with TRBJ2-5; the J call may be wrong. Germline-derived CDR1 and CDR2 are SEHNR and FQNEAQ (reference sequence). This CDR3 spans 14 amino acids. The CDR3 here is CASSSQDPSETQYF. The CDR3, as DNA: TGTGCCAGCAGCTCACAGGATCCGTCAGAGACCCAGTACTTC.

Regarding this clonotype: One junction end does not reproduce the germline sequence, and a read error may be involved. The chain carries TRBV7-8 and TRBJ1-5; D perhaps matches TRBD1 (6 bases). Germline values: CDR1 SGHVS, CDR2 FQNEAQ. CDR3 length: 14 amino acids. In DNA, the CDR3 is TGTGCCGGCAGCTTTTCGGGGGCCAATCAGCCCCAGCATTTT. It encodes CAGSFSGANQPQHF. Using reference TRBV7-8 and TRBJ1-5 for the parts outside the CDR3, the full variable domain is GAGVSQSPRYKVAKRGQDVALRCDPISGHVSLFWYQQALGQGPEFLTYFQNEAQLDKSGLPSDRFFAERPEGSVSTLKIQRTQQEDSAVYLCAGSFSGANQPQHFGDGTRLSIL.

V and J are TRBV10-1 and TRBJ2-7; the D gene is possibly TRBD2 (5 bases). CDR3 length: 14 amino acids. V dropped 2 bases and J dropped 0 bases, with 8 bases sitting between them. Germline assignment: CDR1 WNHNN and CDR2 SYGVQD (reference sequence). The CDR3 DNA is TGCGCCAGCAGTGAGATGGGGAGCTCCTACGAGCAGTACTTC. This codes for CASSEMGSSYEQYF.

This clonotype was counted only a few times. The CDR3 is CASRLTGDGYTF. In DNA, the CDR3 is TGTGCCAGCAGGCTTACAGGGGATGGCTACACCTTC. The V and J genes are TRBV28 and TRBJ1-2, with 7 bases fitting TRBD1. CDR1 is MDHEN, CDR2 SYDVKM, per germline. The ends lost 6 bases at V and 6 bases at J; junction bases unmatched: 4. CDR3 length: 12 residues.

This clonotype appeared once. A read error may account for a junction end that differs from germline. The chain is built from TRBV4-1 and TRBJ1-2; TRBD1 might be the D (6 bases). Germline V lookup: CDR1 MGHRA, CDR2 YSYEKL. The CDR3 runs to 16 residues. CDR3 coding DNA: TGCGCCAGCAGCCAAGAACCAGCAATCGGGGGCTATGACTACACCTTC. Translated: CASSQEPAIGGYDYTF.

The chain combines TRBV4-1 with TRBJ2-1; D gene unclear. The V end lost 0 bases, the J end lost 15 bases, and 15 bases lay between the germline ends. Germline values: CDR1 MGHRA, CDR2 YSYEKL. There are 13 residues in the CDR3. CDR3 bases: TGCGCCAGCAGCCAAGATCGCCCGAACCCTCCGTTCTTC. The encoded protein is CASSQDRPNPPFF.

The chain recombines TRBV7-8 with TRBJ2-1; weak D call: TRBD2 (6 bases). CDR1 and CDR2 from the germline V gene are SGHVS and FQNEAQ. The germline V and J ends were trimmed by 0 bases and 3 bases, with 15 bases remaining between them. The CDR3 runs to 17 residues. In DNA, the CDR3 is TGTGCCAGCAGCTTAGCATTGCGGGAACCCCTCTACAATGAGCAGTTCTTC. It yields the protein CASSLALREPLYNEQFF.

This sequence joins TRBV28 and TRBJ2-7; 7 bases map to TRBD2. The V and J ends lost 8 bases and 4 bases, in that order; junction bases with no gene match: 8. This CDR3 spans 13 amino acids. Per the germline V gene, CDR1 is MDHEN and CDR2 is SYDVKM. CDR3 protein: CASLGTNVYEQYF. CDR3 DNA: TGTGCCAGCCTCGGGACTAACGTTTACGAGCAGTACTTC.

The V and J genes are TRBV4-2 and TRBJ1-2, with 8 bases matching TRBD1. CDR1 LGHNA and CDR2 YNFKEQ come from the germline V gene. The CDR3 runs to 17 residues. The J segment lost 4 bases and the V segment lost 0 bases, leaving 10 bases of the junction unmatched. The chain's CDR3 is CASSQDGAGGEIYGYTF. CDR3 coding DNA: TGTGCCAGCAGCCAAGATGGTGCAGGGGGCGAGATCTATGGCTACACCTTC.

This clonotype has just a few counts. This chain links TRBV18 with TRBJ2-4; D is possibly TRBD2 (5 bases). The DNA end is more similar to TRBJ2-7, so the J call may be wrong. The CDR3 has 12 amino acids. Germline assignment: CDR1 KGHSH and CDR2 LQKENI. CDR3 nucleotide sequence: TGTGCCAGCTCACCATTTGAGGGCGAGCAGTACTTC. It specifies CASSPFEGEQYF.

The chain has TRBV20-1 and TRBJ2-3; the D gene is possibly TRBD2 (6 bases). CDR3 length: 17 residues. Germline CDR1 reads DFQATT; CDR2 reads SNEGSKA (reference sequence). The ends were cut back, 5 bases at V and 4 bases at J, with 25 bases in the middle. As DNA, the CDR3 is TGCAGTGCTCATCCGGCGTATCGCGGGAATAAACCAGATACGCAGTATTTT. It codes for CSAHPAYRGNKPDTQYF.